The source of this T cell receptor (beta chain) is a study of T cell repertoires in cytomegalovirus infection. Turning to the study itself: The authors used CMV epitopes that were HLA-C-restricted (recently identified) and HLA-B-restricted (well studied). CMV infection plus the matching HLA type was flagged by public TCR beta signatures.

A remark on this clonotype: As yet, its antigen is unknown.

TCRdb used MiXCR to reprocess the reads, holding one entry per CDR3 protein. Here the sample spans approximately 50,000 distinct CDR3 sequences, less than 20% being singletons. The V and J ends lost 5 bases and 2 bases respectively, with 13 bases between them. The CDR3 is 14 residues long. The germline CDR1 and CDR2 sequences are MNHEY and SVGEGT. Study-wide points: HLA-C-restricted CMV clonotypes gave the most frequent clonotype in two of eight donors. Cumulative public TCR beta family frequency identified CMV carriers with the relevant HLA.

The TCR comes from a human donor in good health (CMV status not recorded). Some clones in this sample may be carry-over from other donors' samples. Specimen: CD8+ T cells from cultured PBMCs, collected from culture after CMV antigen stimulation. The J gene is TRBJ2-7, the V gene TRBV6-2 or TRBV6-3, with D unresolved. DNA of the CDR3: TGTGCCAGCAGTCCCTCACAAGGGCCCTACGAGCAGTACTTC. It codes for CASSPSQGPYEQYF.